These T cell receptor beta chains were read from a single sample in a study of chronic HIV infection and antiretroviral therapy. Each CDR3 protein is one row after TCRdb ran MiXCR on the 5' RACE reads. The profile shows 30,000 or so distinct CDR3 sequences, roughly 9.1% of them singletons. The sequencing input was peripheral blood. These receptors all come from an adult who had HIV and had not received antiretroviral therapy, or was an uninfected healthy control (not recorded which). Each CDR3 is given with its conserved first and last residue. D genes are given only for firm matches. Clone size is given for some rows only: seen once, a few or many times, or a class if the clone is expanded.

D: .; J: TRBJ2-3; V: TRBV25-1; size: .; CDR3: CASTDILSTDTQYF; DNA: TGTGCCAGCACGGACATACTTTCCACAGATACGCAGTATTTT
D: TRBD2; J: TRBJ2-3; V: TRBV7-6; size: many; CDR3: CASSFGLAADTQYF; DNA: TGTGCCAGCAGCTTCGGGCTAGCGGCCGATACGCAGTATTTT
D: .; J: TRBJ2-2; V: TRBV29-1; size: medium-sized; CDR3: CSVEVQRQELFF; DNA: TGCAGCGTTGAAGTTCAAAGGCAGGAGCTGTTTTTT
D: .; J: TRBJ2-2; V: TRBV7-9; size: medium-sized; CDR3: CASSTTAYTGELFF; DNA: TGTGCCAGCAGTACGACAGCCTACACCGGGGAGCTGTTTTTT
D: TRBD2; J: TRBJ2-3; V: TRBV29-1; size: many; CDR3: CSVGGSLTDTQYF; DNA: TGCAGCGTTGGCGGGAGTCTAACGGATACGCAGTATTTT
D: .; J: TRBJ2-5; V: TRBV10-3; size: .; CDR3: CAISGSGQETQYF; DNA: TGTGCCATCAGTGGTTCCGGACAAGAGACCCAGTACTTC
D: TRBD2; J: TRBJ2-1; V: TRBV15; size: many; CDR3: CASHKTGGPLDEQFF; DNA: TGTGCCAGCCACAAAACGGGGGGGCCCCTCGATGAGCAGTTCTTC
D: .; J: TRBJ2-7; V: TRBV25-1; size: many; CDR3: CASSERSREQYF; DNA: TGTGCCAGCAGTGAACGTTCCCGAGAGCAGTACTTC
D: TRBD1; J: TRBJ2-2; V: TRBV4-1; size: many; CDR3: CASTQGHLHTGELFF; DNA: TGCGCCAGCACACAGGGGCACCTCCACACCGGGGAGCTGTTTTTT
D: TRBD2; J: TRBJ2-3; V: TRBV12-3/TRBV12-4; size: many; CDR3: CASRTLAGGPADTQYF; DNA: TGTGCCAGCAGAACACTAGCGGGGGGGCCAGCAGATACGCAGTATTTT